The 9 T cell receptor beta chains presented below share a single source sample, sequenced in a study of CXCR3-negative and CXCR3-positive naive CD8 T cells. 5' RACE that incorporated UMI labels was used to prepare the TRB cDNA libraries. With the 5' RACE reads reprocessed, TCRdb shows one record per CDR3 protein and no DNA. Across 7,000 or so distinct CDR3 sequences, the top ten clones capture less than 1.5% of the sample. Sequenced input: naive CXCR3- CD8+ T cells from blood. Noted subset: CD45RO-CCR7+CD27+CD95- naive CD8+ T cells lacking CXCR3 (TNR3-). These receptor sequences come from a human donor in good health. Some clones in this sample may be carry-over from other donors' samples.

The chain links TRBV28 to TRBJ2-1; without DNA, the TCRdb call of TRBD2 cannot be checked. The germline gives CDR1 MDHEN, CDR2 SYDVKM. The CDR3 covers 14 residues. The CDR3 reads CASMTSGSSNEQFF. Together with reference TRBV28 and TRBJ2-1, the CDR3 gives the full variable domain: DVKVTQSSRYLVKRTGEKVFLECVQDMDHENMFWYRQDPGLGLRLIYFSYDVKMKEKGDIPEGYSVSREKKERFSLILESASTNQTSMYLCASMTSGSSNEQFFGPGTRLTVL.

Its frequency marks this clonotype as medium-sized (0.01 to 0.1%). This sequence joins TRBV7-9 and TRBJ2-7; TCRdb gives TRBD1 as the D gene, but with no DNA this cannot be confirmed. Germline assignment: CDR1 SEHNR and CDR2 FQNEAQ (reference sequence). The CDR3 extends over 15 amino acids. The CDR3 loop is CASVPLWDSSYEQYF.

This clonotype shows up as medium-sized by frequency. The CDR3 is CASSAGGSSAIYEQYF. This chain uses TRBV9 with TRBJ2-7; TCRdb designates TRBD2, a call that cannot be tested without DNA. The germline V gene has CDR1 SGDLS and CDR2 YYNGEE. This CDR3 contains 16 residues.

The chain employs TRBV5-6 and TRBJ1-3; TCRdb reports TRBD1, a call that lacks DNA to check it against. This CDR3 is 13 amino acids long. Germline V gene data show CDR1 as SGHDT and CDR2 as YYEEEE. This chain's CDR3 is CASSFVPVDTIYF. Drawing the rest from reference TRBV5-6 and TRBJ1-3, the complete variable domain is DAGVTQSPTHLIKTRGQQVTLRCSPKSGHDTVSWYQQALGQGPQFIFQYYEEEERQRGNFPDRFSGHQFPNYSSELNVNALLLGDSALYLCASSFVPVDTIYFGEGSWLTVV.

By frequency, this clonotype registers medium-sized. The chain employs TRBV7-8 and TRBJ2-3; TCRdb reports TRBD2, a call that lacks DNA to check it against. The CDR3 extends over 15 amino acids. The germline gives CDR1 SGHVS, CDR2 FQNEAQ. This CDR3 reads CASSLTTSGSDTQYF. Filled out from reference TRBV7-8 and TRBJ2-3, the complete variable domain reads GAGVSQSPRYKVAKRGQDVALRCDPISGHVSLFWYQQALGQGPEFLTYFQNEAQLDKSGLPSDRFFAERPEGSVSTLKIQRTQQEDSAVYLCASSLTTSGSDTQYFGPGTRLTVL.

In terms of frequency, this clonotype is medium-sized. This chain joins TRBV4-3 and TRBJ2-1. The CDR3 has 14 residues. CDR1 LGHNA and CDR2 YSLEER come from the germline V gene. CDR3: CASSQDRSVNEQFF.

This clonotype is classed as medium-sized by frequency. The V gene is TRBV7-9, the J gene TRBJ2-1; TCRdb selects TRBD1, and the lack of DNA leaves this call unchecked. The CDR3 consists of 16 residues. Germline V CDR1 and CDR2: SEHNR, FQNEAQ (reference sequence). The CDR3 sequence is CASSLVEGTIYNEQFF.

This clonotype registers medium-sized by frequency. This rearrangement joins TRBV20-1 to TRBJ2-7. The CDR3 is made up of 14 amino acids. Germline CDR1 and CDR2: DFQATT and SNEGSKA (reference sequence). This chain's CDR3 is CSARFVGATYEQYF.

This rearrangement joins TRBV7-6 to TRBJ2-1; absent DNA, TCRdb's TRBD2 call cannot be checked. Germline V CDR1 and CDR2: SGHVS, FNYEAQ. CDR3 length equals 18 residues. The CDR3 loop is CASSFGLAGGDTYNEQFF.